This TCR beta chain comes out of a study of monozygotic twins with inflammatory bowel disease. Study-level points and caveats: No discrimination was achieved between different T cell subtypes.

CDR1 and CDR2 (germline): MNHEY, SVGEGT. This CDR3 is 16 amino acids long. Around 4,000 ng of total RNA went into each TCR library. TCRdb reworked the 5' RACE reads into one entry per CDR3 protein, no DNA. The sample table includes about 300,000 distinct CDR3 sequences. Concerning this clonotype: No antigen is known for it.

Sequencing input: blood. V usage is TRBV6-2 or TRBV6-3 and J usage is TRBJ1-1. This sequence was found in a human donor with ulcerative colitis or Crohn's disease, or a healthy co-twin of an affected twin (not recorded which). The CDR3 sequence: CASSRPGSLLGTEAFF.